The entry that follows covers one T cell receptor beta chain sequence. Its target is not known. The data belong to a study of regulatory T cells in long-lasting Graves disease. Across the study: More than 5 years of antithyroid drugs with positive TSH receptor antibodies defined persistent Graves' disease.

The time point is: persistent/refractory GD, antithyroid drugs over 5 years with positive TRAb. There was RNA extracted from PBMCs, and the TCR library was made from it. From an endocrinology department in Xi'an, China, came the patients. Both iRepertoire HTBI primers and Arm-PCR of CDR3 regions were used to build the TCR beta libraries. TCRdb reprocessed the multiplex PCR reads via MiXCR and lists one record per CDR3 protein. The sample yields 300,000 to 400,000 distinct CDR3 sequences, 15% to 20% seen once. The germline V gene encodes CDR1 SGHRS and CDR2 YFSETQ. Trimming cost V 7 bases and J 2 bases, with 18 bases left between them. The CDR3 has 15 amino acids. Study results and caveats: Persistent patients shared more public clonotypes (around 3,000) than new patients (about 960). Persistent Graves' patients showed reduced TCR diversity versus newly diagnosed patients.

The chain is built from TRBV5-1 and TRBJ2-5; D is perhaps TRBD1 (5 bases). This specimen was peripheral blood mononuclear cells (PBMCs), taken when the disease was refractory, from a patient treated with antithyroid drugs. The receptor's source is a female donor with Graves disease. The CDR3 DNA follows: TGCGCCAGCCGCCCTGGAGTGGGGCCTCAAGAGACCCAGTACTTC. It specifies CASRPGVGPQETQYF.